This TCR beta chain was sequenced for a study of T cell repertoires in cytomegalovirus infection. Across the whole study: Matching HLA type and CMV infection were both indicated by public TCR beta signatures. Study-wide findings and caveats: In two of eight donors, the top clonotype was HLA-C-restricted CMV-specific.

From the reads, TCRdb called clonotypes with MiXCR, one entry per CDR3 protein. Of some 700,000 distinct CDR3 sequences listed, under 40% are singletons. The V end was cut by 3 bases, the J end by 1 base, with 7 bases between. CDR1 SGHTA and CDR2 FQGNSA come from the germline V gene. The CDR3 runs to 14 residues. There are a few counts of this clonotype. Its cognate antigen is unknown. The specimen sequenced was PBMCs. This clonotype was obtained from a human donor in good health (CMV status not recorded). Some clones in this sample may be carry-over from other donors' samples. The gene calls are TRBV7-2 and TRBJ1-3; the D is unclear. The DNA for the CDR3 is TGTGCCAGCAGCTTCTCCCCATCTGGAAACACCATATATTTT. This encodes CASSFSPSGNTIYF.